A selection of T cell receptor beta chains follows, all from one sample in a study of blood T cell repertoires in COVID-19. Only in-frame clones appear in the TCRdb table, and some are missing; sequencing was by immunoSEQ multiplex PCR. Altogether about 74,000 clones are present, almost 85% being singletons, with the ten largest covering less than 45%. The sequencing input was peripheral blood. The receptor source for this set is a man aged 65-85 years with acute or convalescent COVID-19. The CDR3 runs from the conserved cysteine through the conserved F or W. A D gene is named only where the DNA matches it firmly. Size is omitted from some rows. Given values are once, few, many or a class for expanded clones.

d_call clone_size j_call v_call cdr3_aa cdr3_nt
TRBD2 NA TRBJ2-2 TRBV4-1 CASSQEAGRGTGELFF TGCGCCAGCAGCCAAGAAGCGGGGAGGGGAACCGGGGAGCTGTTTTTT
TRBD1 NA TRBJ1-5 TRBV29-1 CSVGGQGSNQPQHF TGCAGCGTTGGCGGACAGGGAAGCAATCAGCCCCAGCATTTT
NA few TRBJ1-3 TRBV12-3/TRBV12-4 CASGHSGNTIYF TGTGCCAGCGGCCACTCTGGAAACACCATATATTTT
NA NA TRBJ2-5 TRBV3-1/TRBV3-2 CASSQPDRSGETQYF TGTGCCAGCAGCCAACCCGACAGGTCGGGGGAGACCCAGTACTTC
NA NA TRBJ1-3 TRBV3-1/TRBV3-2 CASSQGGRSGNTIYF TGTGCCAGCAGCCAAGGGGGCAGGTCTGGAAACACCATATATTTT
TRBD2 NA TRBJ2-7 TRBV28 CASSAGLAGGWYEQYF TGTGCCAGCAGTGCCGGACTAGCGGGAGGGTGGTACGAGCAGTACTTC
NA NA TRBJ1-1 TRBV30 CAWSVPGNTEAFF TGTGCCTGGAGTGTACCAGGGAACACTGAAGCTTTCTTT
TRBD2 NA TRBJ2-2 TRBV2 CASRRTSGGASTGELFF TGTGCCAGCAGAAGGACTAGCGGGGGGGCCAGCACCGGGGAGCTGTTTTTT
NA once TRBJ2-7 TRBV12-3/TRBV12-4 CASSFGVLYEQYF TGTGCCAGCAGTTTCGGGGTTCTATACGAGCAGTACTTC
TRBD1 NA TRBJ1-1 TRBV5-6 CASSLASRQGNTEAFF TGTGCCAGCAGCTTGGCTTCCCGACAGGGTAACACTGAAGCTTTCTTT
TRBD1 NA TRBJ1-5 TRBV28 CATSPQGARLSNQPQHF TGTGCCACTTCGCCACAGGGGGCCCGCCTTAGCAATCAGCCCCAGCATTTT
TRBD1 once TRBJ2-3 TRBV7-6 CASSIQTGFSTDTQYF TGTGCCAGCAGCATCCAGACAGGGTTCAGCACAGATACGCAGTATTTT
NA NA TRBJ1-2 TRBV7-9 CASSLTQGIFRGYTF TGTGCCAGCAGCCTCACCCAGGGCATTTTCAGGGGCTACACCTTC
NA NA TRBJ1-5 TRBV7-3 CASSLMGGQPQHF TGTGCCAGCAGCTTAATGGGCGGGCAGCCCCAGCATTTT
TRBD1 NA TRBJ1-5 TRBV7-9 CASSLESGTGNQPQHF TGTGCCAGCAGCTTAGAATCCGGGACAGGTAATCAGCCCCAGCATTTT
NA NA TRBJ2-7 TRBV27 CASSPDGGGTYEQYF TGTGCCAGCAGTCCGGACGGCGGAGGGACCTACGAGCAGTACTTC
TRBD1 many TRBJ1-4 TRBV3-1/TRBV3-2 CASSLRTGLNEKLFF TGTGCCAGCAGCCTCCGGACAGGGCTGAATGAAAAACTGTTTTTT
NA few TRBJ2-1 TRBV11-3 CASSSRVGAGSYNEQFF TGTGCCAGCAGCTCTAGGGTAGGGGCAGGCTCCTACAATGAGCAGTTCTTC
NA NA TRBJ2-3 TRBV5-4 CASSLAETAEFTQYF TGTGCCAGCAGCTTGGCGGAGACAGCCGAGTTTACGCAGTATTTT
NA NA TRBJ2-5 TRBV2 CASKGMASPDETQYF TGTGCCAGCAAGGGGATGGCGTCTCCGGACGAGACCCAGTACTTC
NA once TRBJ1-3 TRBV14 CASSPRGGPGNTIYF TGTGCCAGCAGCCCCCGGGGTGGGCCTGGAAACACCATATATTTT
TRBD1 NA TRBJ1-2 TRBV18 CASSRDRTEGYTF TGTGCCAGCTCACGGGACAGGACGGAAGGCTACACCTTC
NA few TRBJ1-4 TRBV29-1 CSVVTGTNEKLFF TGCAGCGTTGTAACTGGAACTAATGAAAAACTGTTTTTT
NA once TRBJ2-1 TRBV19 CASSQPAGISYNEQFF TGTGCCAGTAGTCAACCGGCGGGGATCTCCTACAATGAGCAGTTCTTC
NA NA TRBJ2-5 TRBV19 CASSIDSGDQETQYF TGTGCCAGTAGTATAGATTCGGGGGACCAGGAGACCCAGTACTTC
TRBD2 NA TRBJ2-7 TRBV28 CASSLGTTYEQYF TGTGCCAGCAGTTTAGGGACTACCTACGAGCAGTACTTC
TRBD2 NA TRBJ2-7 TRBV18 CASSPGSGGNSEQYF TGTGCCAGCTCACCCGGTAGCGGGGGGAACTCCGAGCAGTACTTC
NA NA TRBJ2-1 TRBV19 CASSILAGSLNEQFF TGTGCCAGTAGTATACTGGCGGGGTCTCTAAATGAGCAGTTCTTC
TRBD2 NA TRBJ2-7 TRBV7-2 CASSLDGTSAGYEQYF TGTGCCAGCAGCTTAGACGGGACTAGCGCAGGCTACGAGCAGTACTTC
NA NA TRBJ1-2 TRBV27 CASSLAGKGDGYTF TGTGCCAGCAGTTTGGCCGGTAAAGGGGATGGCTACACCTTC
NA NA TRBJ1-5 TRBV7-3 CASSQGPNQPQHF TGTGCCAGCAGCCAGGGCCCTAATCAGCCCCAGCATTTT
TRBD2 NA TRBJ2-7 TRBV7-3 CASSALAGPYEQYF TGTGCCAGCAGCGCACTAGCGGGACCCTACGAGCAGTACTTC
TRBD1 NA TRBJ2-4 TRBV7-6 CASSLDGATGGIQYF TGTGCCAGCAGCTTAGATGGGGCGACAGGGGGCATTCAGTACTTC
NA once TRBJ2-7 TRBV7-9 CASSLVLAEQYF TGTGCCAGCAGCTTAGTGCTAGCCGAGCAGTACTTC
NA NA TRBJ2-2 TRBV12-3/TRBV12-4 CASSLLRAGELFF TGTGCCAGCAGCCTCCTCAGGGCCGGGGAGCTGTTTTTT
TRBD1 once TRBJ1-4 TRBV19 CASMGDRGRAATNEKLFF TGTGCCAGTATGGGGGACAGGGGACGGGCTGCAACTAATGAAAAACTGTTTTTT
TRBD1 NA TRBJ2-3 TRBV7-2 CASSLMDRGRTDTQYF TGTGCCAGCAGCTTGATGGACAGGGGGCGAACAGATACGCAGTATTTT
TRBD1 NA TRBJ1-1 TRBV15 CATSRRTGVAGTEAFF TGTGCCACCAGCAGAAGGACAGGGGTGGCGGGCACTGAAGCTTTCTTT
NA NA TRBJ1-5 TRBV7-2 CASSLGGWGNQPQHF TGTGCCAGCAGCTTAGGAGGGTGGGGCAATCAGCCCCAGCATTTT
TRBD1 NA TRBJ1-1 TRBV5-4 CASSSPGTGRGNTEAFF TGTGCCAGCAGCTCTCCCGGGACAGGGCGTGGGAACACTGAAGCTTTCTTT
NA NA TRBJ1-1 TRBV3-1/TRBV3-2 CASSQGGGLEAFF TGTGCCAGCAGCCAAGGGGGGGGGTTGGAAGCTTTCTTT
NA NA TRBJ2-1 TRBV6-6 CASSYAGGAGNEQFF TGTGCCAGCAGTTACGCCGGAGGGGCGGGTAATGAGCAGTTCTTC
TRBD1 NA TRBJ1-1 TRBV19 CASSDRGRTEAFF TGTGCCAGTAGCGACAGGGGGCGAACTGAAGCTTTCTTT
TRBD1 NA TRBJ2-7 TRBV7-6 CASSLGTGGGDEQYF TGTGCCAGCAGCTTAGGGACAGGGGGCGGCGACGAGCAGTACTTC
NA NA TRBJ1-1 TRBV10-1 CASSEGTRMAEAFF TGCGCCAGCAGTGAAGGTACCAGGATGGCTGAAGCTTTCTTT
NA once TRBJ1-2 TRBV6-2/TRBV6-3 CASSWSGDGYTF TGTGCCAGCAGTTGGTCGGGGGATGGCTACACCTTC
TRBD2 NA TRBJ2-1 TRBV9 CASSVGEVGGRNEQFF TGTGCCAGCAGCGTAGGGGAGGTGGGCGGGAGGAATGAGCAGTTCTTC
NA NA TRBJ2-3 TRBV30 CAWSSRTDTQYF TGTGCCTGGAGTTCGCGTACAGATACGCAGTATTTT
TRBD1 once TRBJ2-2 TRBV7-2 CASSPSTGVRELFF TGTGCCAGCAGTCCGTCGACAGGGGTACGGGAGCTGTTTTTT
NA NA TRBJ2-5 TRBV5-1 CASSSGDIQETQYF TGCGCCAGCAGCTCCGGTGACATTCAAGAGACCCAGTACTTC
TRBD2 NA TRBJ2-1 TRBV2 CASSTSGGGEQFF TGTGCCAGCTCAACTAGCGGGGGAGGTGAGCAGTTCTTC
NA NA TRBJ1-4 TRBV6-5 CASTRKATNEKLFF TGTGCCAGCACTAGGAAAGCAACTAATGAAAAACTGTTTTTT
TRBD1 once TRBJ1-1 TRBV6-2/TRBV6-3 CASSYLGTANTEAFF TGTGCCAGCAGTTACTTAGGGACAGCGAACACTGAAGCTTTCTTT
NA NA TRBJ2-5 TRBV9 CASSVDTGETQYF TGTGCCAGCAGCGTAGACACGGGAGAGACCCAGTACTTC
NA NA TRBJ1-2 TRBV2 CASSETSDWGEVNYGYTF TGTGCCAGCAGTGAAACCTCGGATTGGGGGGAGGTTAACTATGGCTACACCTTC